Below are 5 T cell receptor beta chains sequenced from a single sample in a study of hypomethylating agent response in myelodysplastic syndrome. Generated by immunoSEQ multiplex PCR, the TCRdb table keeps only in-frame clones and is missing some. The table has 2,500 to 4,000 clones, more than 75% seen once; the top ten hold around 19%. The material sequenced was bone marrow, taken before or after starting hypomethylating agent treatment for myelodysplastic syndrome (not recorded which). These receptor sequences come from a human donor with myelodysplastic syndrome.

V gene TRBV6-6 combines with J gene TRBJ2-7, with no clear D. Germline CDR1 is MNHNY and CDR2 is SVGAGI (reference sequence). The germline V and J ends were trimmed by 7 bases and 6 bases, with 10 bases remaining between them. The CDR3 spans 11 residues. The CDR3 sequence: CASTEVGEQYF. The CDR3 coding sequence is TGTGCCAGCACCGAAGTGGGCGAGCAGTACTTC.

This chain uses TRBV5-4 with TRBJ1-4; D ambiguous. Trimming stripped 4 bases from V and 7 bases from J, with 23 bases between. The CDR3 is 17 residues long. Germline V lookup: CDR1 SGHNT, CDR2 YYREEE (reference sequence). The CDR3 DNA reads TGTGCCAGCAGCCAAGATGGATTAGGCTTTGAAGGTGAAAAACTGTTTTTT. This sequence encodes CASSQDGLGFEGEKLFF.

This clone came up once. The chain uses TRBV25-1 and TRBJ1-2; D may be TRBD1 (5 bases). Germline assignment: CDR1 MGHDK and CDR2 SYGVNS. Deletions cut 3 bases from V and 6 bases from J, with 11 bases between. The CDR3 contains 13 residues. In DNA, the CDR3 is TGTGCCAGCAGTGATGGGGACTCGGATGGCTACACCTTC. It yields the protein CASSDGDSDGYTF.

V is TRBV28 and J is TRBJ1-2, with no clear D. Trimming shortened V by 7 bases and J by 1 base, and 4 bases separated the two germline ends. The CDR3 extends over 11 amino acids. Germline V gene data show CDR1 as MDHEN and CDR2 as SYDVKM. The CDR3 bases are TGTGCCAGCACCGATAACTATGGCTACACCTTC. Translation: CASTDNYGYTF.

The rearrangement uses TRBV10-3 and TRBJ1-3; possibly TRBD1 for D (6 bases). The CDR3 spans 16 residues. V lost 5 bases, J lost 4 bases, and 18 bases lay in between. Germline V CDR1 and CDR2: ENHRY, SYGVKD. The CDR3 spells CAISSRWGAEGNTIYF. The DNA for the CDR3 is TGTGCCATCAGTTCGAGGTGGGGGGCGGAAGGAAACACCATATATTTT.